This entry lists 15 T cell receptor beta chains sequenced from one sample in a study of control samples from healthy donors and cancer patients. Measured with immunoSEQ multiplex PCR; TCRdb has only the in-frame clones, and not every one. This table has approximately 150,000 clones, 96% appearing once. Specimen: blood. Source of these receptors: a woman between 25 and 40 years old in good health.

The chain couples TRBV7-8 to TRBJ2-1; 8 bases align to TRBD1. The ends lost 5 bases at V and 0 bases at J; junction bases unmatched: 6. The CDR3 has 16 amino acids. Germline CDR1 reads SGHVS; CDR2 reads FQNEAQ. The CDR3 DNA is TGTGCCAGCAGCCGAATCGACAGGGGCTCCTACAATGAGCAGTTCTTC. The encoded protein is CASSRIDRGSYNEQFF.

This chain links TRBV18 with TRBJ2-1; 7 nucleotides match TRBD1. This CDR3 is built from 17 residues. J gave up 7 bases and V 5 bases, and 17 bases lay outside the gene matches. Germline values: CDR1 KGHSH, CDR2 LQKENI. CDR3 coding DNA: TGTGCCAGCTCAGCCACTTCTGGATCAGGGGGTAAGAATGAGCAGTTCTTC. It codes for CASSATSGSGGKNEQFF.

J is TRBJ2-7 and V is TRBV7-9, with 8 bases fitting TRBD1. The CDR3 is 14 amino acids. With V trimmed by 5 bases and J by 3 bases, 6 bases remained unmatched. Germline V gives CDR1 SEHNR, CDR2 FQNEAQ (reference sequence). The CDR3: CASSPQGVNYEQYF. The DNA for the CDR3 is TGTGCCAGCAGCCCACAGGGGGTGAACTACGAGCAGTACTTC.

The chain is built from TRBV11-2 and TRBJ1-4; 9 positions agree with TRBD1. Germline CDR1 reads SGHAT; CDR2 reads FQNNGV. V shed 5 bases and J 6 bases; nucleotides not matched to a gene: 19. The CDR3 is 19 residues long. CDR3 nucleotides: TGTGCCAGCAGCCACGCCGCCTCGCCGACAGGGGGTGGGGATGAAAAACTGTTTTTT. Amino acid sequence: CASSHAASPTGGGDEKLFF. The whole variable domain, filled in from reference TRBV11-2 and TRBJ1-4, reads EAGVAQSPRYKIIEKRQSVAFWCNPISGHATLYWYQQILGQGPKLLIQFQNNGVVDDSQLPKDRFSAERLKGVDSTLKIQPAKLEDSAVYLCASSHAASPTGGGDEKLFFGSGTQLSVL.

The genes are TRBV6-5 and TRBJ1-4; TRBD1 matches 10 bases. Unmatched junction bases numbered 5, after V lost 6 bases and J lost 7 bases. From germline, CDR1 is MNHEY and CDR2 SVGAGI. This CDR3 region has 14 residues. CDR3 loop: CASSETGGSEKLFF. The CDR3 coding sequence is TGTGCCAGCAGCGAGACAGGGGGCTCTGAAAAACTGTTTTTT.

The CDR3 spells CASSALSKGNTEAFF. The CDR3 DNA sequence: TGTGCCAGCTCAGCCCTCAGCAAGGGGAACACTGAAGCTTTCTTT. The chain is built from TRBV18 and TRBJ1-1; D call uncertain. Trimming cost V 5 bases and J 1 base, with 14 bases left between them. The CDR3 covers 15 residues. The germline V gene has CDR1 KGHSH and CDR2 LQKENI. The whole variable domain, remainder taken from reference TRBV18 and TRBJ1-1, is NAGVMQNPRHLVRRRGQEARLRCSPMKGHSHVYWYRQLPEEGLKFMVYLQKENIIDESGMPKERFSAEFPKEGPSILRIQQVVRGDSAAYFCASSALSKGNTEAFFGQGTRLTVV.

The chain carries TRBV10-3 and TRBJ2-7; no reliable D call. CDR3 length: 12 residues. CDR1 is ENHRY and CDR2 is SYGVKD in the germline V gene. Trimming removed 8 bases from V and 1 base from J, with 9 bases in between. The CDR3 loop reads CAIGDASYEQYF. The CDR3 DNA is TGTGCCATCGGAGACGCTTCCTACGAGCAGTACTTC.

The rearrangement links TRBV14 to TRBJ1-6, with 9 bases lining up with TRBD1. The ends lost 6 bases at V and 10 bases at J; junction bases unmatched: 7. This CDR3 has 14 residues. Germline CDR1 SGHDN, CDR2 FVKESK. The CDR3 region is CASRQQGAGSPLHF. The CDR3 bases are TGTGCCAGCAGACAACAGGGGGCGGGCTCACCCCTCCACTTT.

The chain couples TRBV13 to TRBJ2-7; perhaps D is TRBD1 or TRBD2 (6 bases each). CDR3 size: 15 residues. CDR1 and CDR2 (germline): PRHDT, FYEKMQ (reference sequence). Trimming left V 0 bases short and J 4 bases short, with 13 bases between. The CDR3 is CASSLGDRTTYEQYF. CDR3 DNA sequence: TGTGCCAGCAGCTTAGGAGACAGGACTACTTACGAGCAGTACTTC.

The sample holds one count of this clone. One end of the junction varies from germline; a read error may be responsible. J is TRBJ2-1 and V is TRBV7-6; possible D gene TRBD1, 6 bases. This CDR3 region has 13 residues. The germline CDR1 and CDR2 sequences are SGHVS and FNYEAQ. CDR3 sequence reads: CASSTGWAGSKVF. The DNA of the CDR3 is TGTGCCAGCAGCACAGGGTGGGCAGGGAGTAAGGTCTTC.

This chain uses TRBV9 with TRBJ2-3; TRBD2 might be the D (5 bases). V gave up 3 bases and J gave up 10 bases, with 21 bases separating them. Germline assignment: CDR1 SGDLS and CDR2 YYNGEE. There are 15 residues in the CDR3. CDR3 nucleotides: TGTGCCAGCAGCGCGACCCCACCCTCCGGGAACGCGCAGTATTTT. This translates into CASSATPPSGNAQYF.

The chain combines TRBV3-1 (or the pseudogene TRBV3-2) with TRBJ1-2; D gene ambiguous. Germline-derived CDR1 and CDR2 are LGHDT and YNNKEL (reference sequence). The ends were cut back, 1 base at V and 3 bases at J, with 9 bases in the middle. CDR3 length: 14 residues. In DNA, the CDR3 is TGTGCCAGCAGCCAAGGGCCATCTTACTATGGCTACACCTTC. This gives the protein CASSQGPSYYGYTF.

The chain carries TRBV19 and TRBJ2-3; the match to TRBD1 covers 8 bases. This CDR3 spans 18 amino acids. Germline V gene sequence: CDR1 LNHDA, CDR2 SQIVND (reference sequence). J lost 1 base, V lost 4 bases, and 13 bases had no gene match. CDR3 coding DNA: TGTGCCAGTAGTAGCCCGGACAGGGCCCTAGGTGGCACAGATACGCAGTATTTT. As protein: CASSSPDRALGGTDTQYF.

This CDR3 is CSAREIDTQYF. Written as DNA, the CDR3 is TGCAGTGCTAGAGAAATAGATACGCAGTATTTT. This sequence joins TRBV20-1 and TRBJ2-3, with D uncertain. V was clipped by 0 bases and J by 5 bases, with 3 bases between them. The germline V gene has CDR1 DFQATT and CDR2 SNEGSKA (reference sequence). The CDR3 has 11 residues.

DNA for the CDR3: TGCGCCAGCAGCTCCGGTACTAGCGGGAGTAGCAATGAGCAGTTCTTC. Its protein is CASSSGTSGSSNEQFF. The chain combines TRBV5-1 with TRBJ2-1; 11 bases match TRBD2. Germline V gene data show CDR1 as SGHRS and CDR2 as YFSETQ. This CDR3 region has 16 residues. V was pared by 3 bases and J by 6 bases, with 8 bases of the junction left unmatched.